This TCR beta chain was profiled in a study of blood T cell repertoires in COVID-19. Background on the study: Material from acute and convalescent COVID-19 was sourced from the United States, Italy and Spain. Sources were T cells, B-cell-depleted T cells, or PBMCs; the material itself was cDNA or gDNA.

In the study's own analysis: Reference gene primer amplification gave nucleated cell count estimates. Clones were sequenced by immunoSEQ multiplex PCR, and TCRdb holds only the in-frame ones, with some missing. V, J and clone size reflect that table, while D and trimming were determined from the DNA. In the table there are under 40,000 clones, 75% to 90% of which are singletons. V gave up 7 bases and J gave up 3 bases, with 21 bases separating them. The CDR3 consists of 16 residues. Germline CDR1 LNHDA, CDR2 SQIVND (reference sequence). The J gene is TRBJ1-2, the V gene TRBV19; TRBD1 might be the D (6 bases). The sample was peripheral blood. This sequence originates from a woman aged 70-85 years with acute or convalescent COVID-19. CDR3 nucleotide sequence: TGTGCCAGTAAAAGAACCCCTGGGGGGGGCGACTATGGCTACACCTTC. Protein: CASKRTPGGGDYGYTF.